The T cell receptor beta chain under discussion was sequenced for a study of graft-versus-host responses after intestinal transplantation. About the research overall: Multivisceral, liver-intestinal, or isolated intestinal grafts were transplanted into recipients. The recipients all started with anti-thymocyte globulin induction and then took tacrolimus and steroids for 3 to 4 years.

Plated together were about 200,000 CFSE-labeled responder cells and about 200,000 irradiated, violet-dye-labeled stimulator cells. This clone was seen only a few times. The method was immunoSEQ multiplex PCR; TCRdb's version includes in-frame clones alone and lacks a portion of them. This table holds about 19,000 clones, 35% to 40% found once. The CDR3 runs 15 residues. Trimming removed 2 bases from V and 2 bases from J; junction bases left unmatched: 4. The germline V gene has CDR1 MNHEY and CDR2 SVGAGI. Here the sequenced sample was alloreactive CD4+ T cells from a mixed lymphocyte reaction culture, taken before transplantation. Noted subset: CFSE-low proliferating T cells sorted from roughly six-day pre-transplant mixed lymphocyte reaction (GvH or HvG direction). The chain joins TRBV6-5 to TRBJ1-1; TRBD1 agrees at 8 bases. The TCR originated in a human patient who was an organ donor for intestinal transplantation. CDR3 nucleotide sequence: TGTGCCAGCAGTTACCGTGACAGGGGTAACACTGAAGCTTTCTTT. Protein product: CASSYRDRGNTEAFF.